Given below is one TCR beta chain in context. The antigen remains undetermined. Donors in the study were healthy people who gave bone marrow. The sample is drawn from a study of cytomegalovirus exposure and HLA in healthy donors. Primers for the PCR totalled 60 Vbeta and 13 Jbeta. Method: immunoSEQ multiplex PCR; TCRdb's copy keeps in-frame clones and lacks some. The sample yields around 150,000 clones, more than 65% seen once. Study-level results: Cytomegalovirus association was listed for about 180 TCR beta chains.

The CDR3 has 15 residues. V gave up 3 bases and J gave up 6 bases; unmatched junction bases: 8. Germline CDR1 SGHNT, CDR2 YENEEA. This TCR was recovered from a man aged 18 to 30 in good health and CMV-seropositive. The sequenced sample consisted of PBMCs. This chain joins TRBV11-3 and TRBJ2-3, with 8 bases lining up with TRBD1. The CDR3 region has the DNA TGTGCCAGCAGCTTTGGGCAGGGGGCGCATGATACGCAGTATTTT. Amino acid sequence: CASSFGQGAHDTQYF. Supplemented by reference TRBV11-3 and TRBJ2-3, the full variable domain reads EAGVVQSPRYKIIEKKQPVAFWCNPISGHNTLYWYLQNLGQGPELLIRYENEEAVDDSQLPKDRFSAERLKGVDSTLKIQPAELGDSAVYLCASSFGQGAHDTQYFGPGTRLTVL.